This T cell receptor (beta chain) was profiled in a study of low-dose radiotherapy and immunotherapy resistance in tumors (dated by TCRdb to the early 2020s). Regarding the complete study: In Cohort 1, each fraction delivered 0.5 Gy every 2 weeks, and the prescribed total PTV dose was 6.5 Gy. Patients in Cohort 2 were given 1 Gy per fraction every two weeks, for a total of 13 Gy across 26 weeks. Nivolumab and ipilimumab were both given intravenously, with nivolumab at a 240 mg flat dose every two weeks and ipilimumab at 1 mg/kg every six weeks. Cyclophosphamide 200 mg/m2 was given intravenously every two weeks, one day before each radiation and immunotherapy administration. Starting on cycle 1 day 1, patients took 300 mg of aspirin by mouth once a day for four cycles. Superscript III and a set of TRAV- and TRBV-specific primers were used to synthesize first-strand cDNA, so that both TCRalpha and TCRbeta chains were covered. No randomization into treatment groups was done for the people taking part in the trial. The translational analysis covered eight patients: three from the first dose cohort and the first five from the second dose cohort. Deep sequencing of TCRalpha and TCRbeta libraries was performed on an Illumina MiniSeq instrument.

Sequencing used an Illumina MiniSeq. TCRs were amplified for 15 to 20 PCR cycles with Phusion, using a constant-region primer paired with the adapter attached to the V primers. The MessageAmp II aRNA Amplification Kit was used to amplify the isolated mRNA, with in vitro transcription run for more than 15 hours at 37 degrees C. The Dynabeads mRNA DIRECT Purification Kit was used to isolate mRNA for TCR sequencing. Indexed Illumina adapters were added in a second Phusion PCR of approximately 25 cycles, after which AMPure XP beads were used to purify the products. The study's own analysis went as follows. Custom Perl scripts were used to pool TCR sequences that encoded the same protein, to remove out-of-frame sequences, and to calculate the abundance of each clonotype. Any TCR sequence backed by just one read was left out of the analysis. Among the metrics used to describe the repertoires were Shannon entropy, Gini index, clonality, richness, and the frequency of TCRs shared between repertoires. Using fastp trimming at Q25 and MiXCR clonotype assembly, TCRdb reanalyzed the public sequencing data and kept in-frame beta chains. A single entry per CDR3 protein holds the most common genes and DNA from its merged rows. It is TCRdb's table, rather than the study itself, that gives the V and J calls and clone size. A total of about 50,000 distinct CDR3 sequences appear in this sample, around 11% of them only once. Approximately 6% of the sample goes to the ten largest clones.

The meaning of the sample's time point label: before trial treatment. The donors came from RACIN, which was a single-arm phase I dose-escalation trial that paired nivolumab and ipilimumab with aspirin, low-dose cyclophosphamide and low-dose radiotherapy. Patients with advanced, TIL-negative solid tumors were considered eligible. Turning to this clonotype: It lacks a known antigen. Base qualities were left out, and no much larger clone turns up one base away.

CDR1 and CDR2, per the germline V gene, are SGDLS and YYNGEE. V loses 0 bases of germline sequence and J loses 3 bases, and the interval between the two ends is 7 bases. The CDR3 goes from the cysteine to the phenylalanine over 13 residues. CDR3 DNA only is kept here, 39 bases in frame from base 1. The material was PBMCs, obtained before treatment. The receptor was isolated from a female donor with ovarian cancer. The V gene is TRBV9 and the J gene is TRBJ2-7; the D gene lacks a confident call. The CDR3 amino acid sequence is: CASSVATNYEQYF. The DNA sequence reads TGTGCCAGCAGCGTAGCCACCAACTACGAGCAGTACTTC.